The present T cell receptor (beta chain) was sequenced within a study of molecular identifiers for immune sequencing clone quantification. Across the whole study: RNA from approximately 20,000 or 98,000 naive CD8 cells was split five ways in replicates, with four sequenced. Study-level findings and limits: Under 1% of molecules in naive cells, but over 99% of effector molecules, belonged to clones above 20 RNA copies.

TCRdb itself ran the PCR reads through MiXCR, one entry per CDR3 protein. The sample has about 640,000 distinct CDR3 sequences, 15% to 20% seen once; the top ten hold under 0.95%. After removal of 0 bases from V and 5 bases from J, the junction contained 4 bases not matched to a gene. Germline values: CDR1 MNHEY, CDR2 SMNVEV (reference sequence). The CDR3 runs 15 residues. With 10%, 30% or 50% of RNA, about 17,000 to 1,000,000 naive CD8 T cells were sequenced. As concerns this clonotype: Its matching antigen is unknown.

This clonotype was obtained from a human donor in good health. Some libraries in this study had Jurkat cell RNA spiked in. J is TRBJ2-7 and V is TRBV27, with 10 positions matching TRBD1. The sample taken for sequencing was naive CD8+ T cells from blood, with Jurkat cell RNA spiked in. The subset: FACS-sorted CD8+CD4-CCR7+CD45RA+ naive T cells. Here the CDR3 DNA reads TGTGCCAGCAGTTTATCCGGGGACAGGGGAGACGAGCAGTACTTC. This sequence encodes CASSLSGDRGDEQYF.